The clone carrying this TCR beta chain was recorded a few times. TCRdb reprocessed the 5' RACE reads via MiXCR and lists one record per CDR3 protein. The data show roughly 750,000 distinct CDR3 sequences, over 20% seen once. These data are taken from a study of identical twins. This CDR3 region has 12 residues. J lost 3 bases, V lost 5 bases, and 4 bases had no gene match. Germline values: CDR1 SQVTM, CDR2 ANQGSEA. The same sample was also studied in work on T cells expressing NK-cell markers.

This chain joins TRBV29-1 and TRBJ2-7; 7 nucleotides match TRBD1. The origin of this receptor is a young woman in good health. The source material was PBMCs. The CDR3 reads CSVPGQLYEQYF. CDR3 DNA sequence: TGCAGCGTTCCGGGACAGCTCTACGAGCAGTACTTC.